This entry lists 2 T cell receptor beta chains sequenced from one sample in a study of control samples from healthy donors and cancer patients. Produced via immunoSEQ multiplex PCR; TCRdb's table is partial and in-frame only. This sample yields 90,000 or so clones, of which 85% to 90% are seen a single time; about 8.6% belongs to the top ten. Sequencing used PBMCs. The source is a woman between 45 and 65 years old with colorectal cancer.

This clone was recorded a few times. This CDR3 reads CASSGAGAGNEQFF. The CDR3 coding sequence is TGTGCCAGCAGCGGGGCGGGGGCCGGAAATGAGCAGTTCTTC. The rearrangement joins TRBV9 to TRBJ2-1; tentatively, D is TRBD2 (7 bases). V was shortened by 3 bases and J by 7 bases, with 14 bases between the two germline ends. This CDR3 spans 14 amino acids. The germline gives CDR1 SGDLS, CDR2 YYNGEE.

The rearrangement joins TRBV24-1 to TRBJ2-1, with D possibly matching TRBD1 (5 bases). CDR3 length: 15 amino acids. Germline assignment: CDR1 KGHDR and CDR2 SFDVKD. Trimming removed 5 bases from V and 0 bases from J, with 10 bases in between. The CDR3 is CATSAPGNSYNEQFF. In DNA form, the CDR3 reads TGTGCCACCAGTGCCCCAGGGAACTCCTACAATGAGCAGTTCTTC.